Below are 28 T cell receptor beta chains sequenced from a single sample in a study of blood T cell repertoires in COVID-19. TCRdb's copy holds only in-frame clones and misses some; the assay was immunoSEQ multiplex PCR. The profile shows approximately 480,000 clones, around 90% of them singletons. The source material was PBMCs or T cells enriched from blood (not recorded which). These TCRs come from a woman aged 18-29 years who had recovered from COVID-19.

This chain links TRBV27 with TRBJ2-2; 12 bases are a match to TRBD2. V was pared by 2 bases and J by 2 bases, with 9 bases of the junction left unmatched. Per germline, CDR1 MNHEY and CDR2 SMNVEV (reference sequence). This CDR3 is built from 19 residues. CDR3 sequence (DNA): TGTGCCAGCAGTTTAAGTTTGACTAGCGGGGGCCGTAACACCGGGGAGCTGTTTTTT. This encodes CASSLSLTSGGRNTGELFF.

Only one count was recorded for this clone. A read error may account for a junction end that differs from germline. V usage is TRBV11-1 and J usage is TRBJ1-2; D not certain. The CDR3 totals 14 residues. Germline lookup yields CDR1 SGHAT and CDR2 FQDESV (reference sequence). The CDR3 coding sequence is TGTGCCAGCAGCCTAGCCGGAGCTAACTATGGCTACACCTTC. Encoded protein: CASSLAGANYGYTF.

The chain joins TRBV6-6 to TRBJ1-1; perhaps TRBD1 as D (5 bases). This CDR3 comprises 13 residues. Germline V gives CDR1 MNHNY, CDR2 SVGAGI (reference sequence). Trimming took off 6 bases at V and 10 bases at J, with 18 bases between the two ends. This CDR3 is CASSSPLDRLAFF. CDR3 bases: TGTGCCAGCAGCTCTCCATTAGACAGATTAGCTTTCTTT.

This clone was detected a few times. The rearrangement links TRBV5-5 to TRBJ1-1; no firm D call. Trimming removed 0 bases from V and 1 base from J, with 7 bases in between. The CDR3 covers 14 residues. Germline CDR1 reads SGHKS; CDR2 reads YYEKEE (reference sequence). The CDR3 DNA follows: TGTGCCAGCAGCTTGGACAGCTGGAACACTGAAGCTTTCTTT. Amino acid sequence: CASSLDSWNTEAFF.

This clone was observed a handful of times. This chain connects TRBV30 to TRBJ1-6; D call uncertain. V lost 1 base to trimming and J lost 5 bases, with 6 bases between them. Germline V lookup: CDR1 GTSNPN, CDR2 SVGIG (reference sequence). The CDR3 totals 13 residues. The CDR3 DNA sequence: TGTGCCTGGAGTGGTCGGGATAATTCACCCCTCCACTTT. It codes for CAWSGRDNSPLHF.

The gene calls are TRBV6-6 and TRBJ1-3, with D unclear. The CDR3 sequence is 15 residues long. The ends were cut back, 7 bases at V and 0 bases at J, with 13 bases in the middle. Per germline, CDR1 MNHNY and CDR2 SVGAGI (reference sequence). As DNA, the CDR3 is TGTGCCAGCACCGGCGGAGGGAGCTCTGGAAACACCATATATTTT. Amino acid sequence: CASTGGGSSGNTIYF.

This CDR3 is CAISESGREGGYTF. The CDR3 DNA reads TGTGCCATCAGTGAGTCAGGAAGGGAGGGTGGCTACACCTTC. V usage is TRBV10-3 and J usage is TRBJ1-2; D is undetermined. This CDR3 is built from 14 residues. Germline CDR1 and CDR2: ENHRY and SYGVKD. Trimming left V 0 bases short and J 7 bases short, with 12 bases between.

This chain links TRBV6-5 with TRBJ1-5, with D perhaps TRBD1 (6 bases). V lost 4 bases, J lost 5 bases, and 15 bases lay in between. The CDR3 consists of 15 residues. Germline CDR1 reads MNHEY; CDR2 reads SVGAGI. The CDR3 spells CASSSTDREYQPQHF. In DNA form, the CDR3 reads TGTGCCAGCAGTTCAACGGACAGAGAGTATCAGCCCCAGCATTTT.

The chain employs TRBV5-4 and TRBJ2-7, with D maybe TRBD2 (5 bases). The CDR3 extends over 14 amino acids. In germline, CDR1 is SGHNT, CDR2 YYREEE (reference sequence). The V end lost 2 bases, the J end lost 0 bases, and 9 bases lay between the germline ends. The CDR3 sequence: CASSFQAASYEQYF. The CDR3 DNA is TGTGCCAGCAGCTTCCAAGCGGCCTCCTACGAGCAGTACTTC.

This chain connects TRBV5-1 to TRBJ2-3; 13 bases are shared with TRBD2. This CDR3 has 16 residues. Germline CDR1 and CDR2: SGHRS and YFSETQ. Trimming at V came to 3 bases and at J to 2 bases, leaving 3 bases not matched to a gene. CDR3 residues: CASSSGLAGDTDTQYF. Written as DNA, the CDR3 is TGCGCCAGCAGCTCAGGACTAGCGGGGGACACAGATACGCAGTATTTT.

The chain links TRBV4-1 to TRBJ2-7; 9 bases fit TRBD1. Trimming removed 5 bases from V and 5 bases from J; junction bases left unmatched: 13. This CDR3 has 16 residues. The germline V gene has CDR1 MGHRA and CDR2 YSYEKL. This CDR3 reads CASSWAYRDRVHEQYF. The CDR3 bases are TGCGCCAGCAGCTGGGCTTACCGGGACAGGGTCCACGAGCAGTACTTC.

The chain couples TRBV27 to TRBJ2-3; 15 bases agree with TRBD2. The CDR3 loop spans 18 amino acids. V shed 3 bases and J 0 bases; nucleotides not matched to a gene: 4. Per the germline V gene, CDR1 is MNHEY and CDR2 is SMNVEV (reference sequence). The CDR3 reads CASSFGTSGGFSTDTQYF. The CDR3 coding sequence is TGTGCCAGCAGTTTCGGGACTAGCGGGGGGTTTAGCACAGATACGCAGTATTTT.

The CDR3: CASSQGEAPYNSPLHF. The CDR3 DNA is TGTGCCAGCTCCCAGGGCGAGGCCCCCTATAATTCACCCCTCCACTTT. This chain joins TRBV21-1 and TRBJ1-6; the tabulated D call, TRBD1, remains unverified against the DNA. TRBV21-1 is classified as a pseudogene. This CDR3 is 16 amino acids long.

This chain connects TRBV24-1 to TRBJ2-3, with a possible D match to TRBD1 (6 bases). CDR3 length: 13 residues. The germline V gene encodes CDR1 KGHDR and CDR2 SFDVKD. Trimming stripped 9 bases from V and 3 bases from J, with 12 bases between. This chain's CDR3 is CATGTRTTDTQYF. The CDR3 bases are TGTGCCACCGGGACACGTACTACAGATACGCAGTATTTT.

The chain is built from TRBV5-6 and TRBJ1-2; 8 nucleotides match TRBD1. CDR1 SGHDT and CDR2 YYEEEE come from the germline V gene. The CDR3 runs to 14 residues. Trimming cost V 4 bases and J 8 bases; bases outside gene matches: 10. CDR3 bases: TGTGCCAGCAGCCCCTTCCTTGGACAGGGCGGCTACACCTTC. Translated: CASSPFLGQGGYTF.

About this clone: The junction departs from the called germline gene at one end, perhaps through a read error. CDR3 sequence reads: CAYGGGHGYTF. In nucleotides, the CDR3 is TGCGCTTACGGAGGGGGCCATGGCTACACCTTC. The V and J genes are TRBV27 and TRBJ1-2; TRBD1 matches at 7 bases. This CDR3 is 11 amino acids long. Germline V gene sequence: CDR1 MNHEY, CDR2 SMNVEV (reference sequence).

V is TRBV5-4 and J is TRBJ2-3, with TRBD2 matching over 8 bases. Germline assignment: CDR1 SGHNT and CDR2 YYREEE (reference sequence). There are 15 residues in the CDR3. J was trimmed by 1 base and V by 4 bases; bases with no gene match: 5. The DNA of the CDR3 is TGTGCCAGCAGCCCGGGGGGGGTGCGCACAGATACGCAGTATTTT. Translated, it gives CASSPGGVRTDTQYF. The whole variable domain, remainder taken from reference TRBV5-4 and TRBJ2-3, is ETGVTQSPTHLIKTRGQQVTLRCSSQSGHNTVSWYQQALGQGPQFIFQYYREEENGRGNFPPRFSGLQFPNYSSELNVNALELDDSALYLCASSPGGVRTDTQYFGPGTRLTVL.

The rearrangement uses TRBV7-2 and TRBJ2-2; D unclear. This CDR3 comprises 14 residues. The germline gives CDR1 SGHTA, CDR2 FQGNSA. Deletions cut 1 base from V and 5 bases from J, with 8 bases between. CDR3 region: CASSLDSYTGELFF. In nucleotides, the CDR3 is TGTGCCAGCAGCTTAGACAGCTATACCGGGGAGCTGTTTTTT.

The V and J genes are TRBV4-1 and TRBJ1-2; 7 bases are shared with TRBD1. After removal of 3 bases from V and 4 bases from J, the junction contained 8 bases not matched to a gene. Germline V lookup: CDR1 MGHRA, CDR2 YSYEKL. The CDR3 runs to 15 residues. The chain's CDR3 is CASSQSHRGAYGYTF. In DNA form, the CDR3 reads TGCGCCAGCAGCCAGAGTCACAGGGGAGCCTATGGCTACACCTTC.

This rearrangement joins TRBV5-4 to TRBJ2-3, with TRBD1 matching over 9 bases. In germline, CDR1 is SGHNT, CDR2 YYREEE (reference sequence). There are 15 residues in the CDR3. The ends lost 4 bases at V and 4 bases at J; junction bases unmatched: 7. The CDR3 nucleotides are TGTGCCAGCAGCGTTCCGGGACAGGGTGCAGATACGCAGTATTTT. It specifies CASSVPGQGADTQYF. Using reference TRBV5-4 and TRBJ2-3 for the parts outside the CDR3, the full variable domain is ETGVTQSPTHLIKTRGQQVTLRCSSQSGHNTVSWYQQALGQGPQFIFQYYREEENGRGNFPPRFSGLQFPNYSSELNVNALELDDSALYLCASSVPGQGADTQYFGPGTRLTVL.

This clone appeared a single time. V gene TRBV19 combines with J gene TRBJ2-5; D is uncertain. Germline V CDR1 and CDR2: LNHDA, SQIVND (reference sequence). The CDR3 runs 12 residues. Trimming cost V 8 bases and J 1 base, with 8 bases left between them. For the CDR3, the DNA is TGTGCCAGTTCGTACAGCCAAGAGACCCAGTACTTC. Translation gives CASSYSQETQYF.

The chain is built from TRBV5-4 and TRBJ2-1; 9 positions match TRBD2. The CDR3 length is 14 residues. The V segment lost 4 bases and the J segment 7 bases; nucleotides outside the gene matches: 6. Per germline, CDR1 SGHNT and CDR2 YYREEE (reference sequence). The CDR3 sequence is CASSMGLAGNEQFF. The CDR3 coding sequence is TGTGCCAGCAGCATGGGACTAGCCGGGAATGAGCAGTTCTTC.

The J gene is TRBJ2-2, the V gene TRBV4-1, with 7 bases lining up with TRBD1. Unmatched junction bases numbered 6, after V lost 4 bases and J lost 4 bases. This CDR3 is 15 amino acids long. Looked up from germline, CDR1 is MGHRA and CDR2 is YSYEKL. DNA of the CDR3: TGCGCCAGCAGCCCGTGGGGACAGTCCACCGGGGAGCTGTTTTTT. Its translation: CASSPWGQSTGELFF.

The CDR3 reads CASSLEESSYNEQFF. The CDR3 region has the DNA TGTGCCAGCAGCTTAGAGGAAAGCTCCTACAATGAGCAGTTCTTC. The chain employs TRBV5-5 and TRBJ2-1; no firm D call. The V end lost 2 bases, the J end lost 0 bases, and 9 bases lay between the germline ends. Germline CDR1 SGHKS, CDR2 YYEKEE (reference sequence). This CDR3 region has 15 residues.

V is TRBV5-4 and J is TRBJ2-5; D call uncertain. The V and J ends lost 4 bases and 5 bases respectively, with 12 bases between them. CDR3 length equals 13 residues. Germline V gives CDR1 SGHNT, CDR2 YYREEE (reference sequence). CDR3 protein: CASSPDLGETQYF. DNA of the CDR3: TGTGCCAGCAGCCCAGACCTCGGGGAGACCCAGTACTTC.

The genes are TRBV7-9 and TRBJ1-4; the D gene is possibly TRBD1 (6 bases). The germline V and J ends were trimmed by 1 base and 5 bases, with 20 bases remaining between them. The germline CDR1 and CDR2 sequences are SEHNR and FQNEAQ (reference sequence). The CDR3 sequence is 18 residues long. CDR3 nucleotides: TGTGCCAGCAGCTTAGTAAGGTCGTCCACAGGGCGGAATGAAAAACTGTTTTTT. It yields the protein CASSLVRSSTGRNEKLFF.

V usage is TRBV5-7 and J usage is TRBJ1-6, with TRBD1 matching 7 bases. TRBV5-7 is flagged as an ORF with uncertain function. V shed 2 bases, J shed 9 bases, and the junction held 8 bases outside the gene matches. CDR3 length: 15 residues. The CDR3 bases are TGTGCCAGCAGCTTTTACAGGGGTGGAGGTTCACCCCTCCACTTT. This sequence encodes CASSFYRGGGSPLHF.

The CDR3: CAVGSSQPQHF. CDR3 DNA sequence: TGTGCCGTGGGCAGTAGTCAGCCCCAGCATTTT. This chain links TRBV24-1 with TRBJ1-5, with no clear D. V lost 12 bases and J lost 6, with 11 bases in between. Germline values: CDR1 KGHDR, CDR2 SFDVKD. The CDR3 totals 11 residues.